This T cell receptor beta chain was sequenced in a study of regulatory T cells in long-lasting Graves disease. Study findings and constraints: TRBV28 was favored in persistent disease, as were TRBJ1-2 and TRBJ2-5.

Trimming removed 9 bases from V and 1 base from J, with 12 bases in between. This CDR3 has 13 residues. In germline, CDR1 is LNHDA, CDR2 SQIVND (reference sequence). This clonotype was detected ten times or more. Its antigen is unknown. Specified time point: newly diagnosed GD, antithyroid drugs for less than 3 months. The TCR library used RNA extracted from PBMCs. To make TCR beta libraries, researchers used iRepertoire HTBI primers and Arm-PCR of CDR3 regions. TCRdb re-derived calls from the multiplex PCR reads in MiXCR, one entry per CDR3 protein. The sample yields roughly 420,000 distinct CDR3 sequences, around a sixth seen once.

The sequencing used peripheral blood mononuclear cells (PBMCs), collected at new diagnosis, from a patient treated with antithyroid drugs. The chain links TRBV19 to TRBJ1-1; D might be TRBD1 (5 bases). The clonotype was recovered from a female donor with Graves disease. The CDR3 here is CASAAGRNTEAFF. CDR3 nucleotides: TGTGCCAGCGCAGCAGGGCGGAACACTGAAGCTTTCTTT.